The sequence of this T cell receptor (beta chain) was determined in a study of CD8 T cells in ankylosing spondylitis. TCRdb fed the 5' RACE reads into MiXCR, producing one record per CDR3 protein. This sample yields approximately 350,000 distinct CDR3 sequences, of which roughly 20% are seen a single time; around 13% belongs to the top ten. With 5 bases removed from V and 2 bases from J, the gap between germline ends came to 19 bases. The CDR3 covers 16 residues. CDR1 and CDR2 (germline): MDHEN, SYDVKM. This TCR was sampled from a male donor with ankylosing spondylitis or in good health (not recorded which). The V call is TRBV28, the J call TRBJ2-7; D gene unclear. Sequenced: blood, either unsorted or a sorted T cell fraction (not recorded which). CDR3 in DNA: TGTGCCAGCAGTACACCCAAGACTGTGAATCCCTACGAGCAGTACTTC. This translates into CASSTPKTVNPYEQYF.